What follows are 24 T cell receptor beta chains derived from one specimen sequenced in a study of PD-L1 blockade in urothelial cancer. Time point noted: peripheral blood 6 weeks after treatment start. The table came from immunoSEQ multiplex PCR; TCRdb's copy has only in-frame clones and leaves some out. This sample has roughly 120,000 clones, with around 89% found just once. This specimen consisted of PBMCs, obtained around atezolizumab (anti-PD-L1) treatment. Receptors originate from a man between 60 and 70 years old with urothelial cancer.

The CDR3 sequence is CASSGTGGLEKLFF. Written as DNA, the CDR3 is TGTGCCAGCAGTGGTACAGGGGGTCTCGAAAAACTGTTTTTT. The chain recombines TRBV6-1 with TRBJ1-4; 8 nucleotides match TRBD1. The germline V gene has CDR1 MNHNS and CDR2 SASEGT. The V and J ends lost 4 bases and 8 bases, in that order; junction bases with no gene match: 6. This CDR3 is 14 amino acids long.

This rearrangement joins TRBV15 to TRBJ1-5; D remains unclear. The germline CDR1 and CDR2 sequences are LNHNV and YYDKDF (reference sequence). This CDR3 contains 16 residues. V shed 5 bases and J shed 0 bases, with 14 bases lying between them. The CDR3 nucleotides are TGTGCCACCAGCTCCGGCAGCGAATATAGCAATCAGCCCCAGCATTTT. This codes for CATSSGSEYSNQPQHF. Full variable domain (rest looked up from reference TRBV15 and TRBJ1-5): DAMVIQNPRYQVTQFGKPVTLSCSQTLNHNVMYWYQQKSSQAPKLLFHYYDKDFNNEADTPDNFQSRRPNTSFCFLDIRSPGLGDTAMYLCATSSGSEYSNQPQHFGDGTRLSIL.

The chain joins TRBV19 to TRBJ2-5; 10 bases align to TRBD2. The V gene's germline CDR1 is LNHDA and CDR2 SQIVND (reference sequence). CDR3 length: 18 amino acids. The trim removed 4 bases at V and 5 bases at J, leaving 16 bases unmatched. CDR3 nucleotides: TGTGCCAGTAGTAGCCCTCTTCGACTAGCGGGTTCTGGGGAGACCCAGTACTTC. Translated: CASSSPLRLAGSGETQYF.

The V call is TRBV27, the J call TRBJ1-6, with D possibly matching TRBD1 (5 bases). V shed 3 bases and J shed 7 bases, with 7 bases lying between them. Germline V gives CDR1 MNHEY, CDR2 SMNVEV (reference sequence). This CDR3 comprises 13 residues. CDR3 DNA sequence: TGTGCCAGCAGTTTCCGGGGGAATTCACCCCTCCACTTT. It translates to CASSFRGNSPLHF.

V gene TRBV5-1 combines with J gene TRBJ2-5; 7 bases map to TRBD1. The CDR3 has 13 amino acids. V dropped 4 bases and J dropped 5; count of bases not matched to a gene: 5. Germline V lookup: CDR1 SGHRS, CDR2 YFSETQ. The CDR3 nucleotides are TGCGCCAGCAGCATGACAGGGTTGGAGACCCAGTACTTC. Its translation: CASSMTGLETQYF.

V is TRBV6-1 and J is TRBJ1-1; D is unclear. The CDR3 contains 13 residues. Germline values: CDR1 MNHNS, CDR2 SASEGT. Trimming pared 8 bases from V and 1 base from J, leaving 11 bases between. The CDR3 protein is CASRKQTNTEAFF. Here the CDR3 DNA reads TGTGCCAGCCGCAAACAAACGAACACTGAAGCTTTCTTT.

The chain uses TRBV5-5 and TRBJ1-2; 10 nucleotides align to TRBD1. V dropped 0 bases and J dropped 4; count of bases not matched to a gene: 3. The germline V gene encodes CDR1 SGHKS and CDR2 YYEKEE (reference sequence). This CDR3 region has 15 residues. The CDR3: CASSLGQGAFYGYTF. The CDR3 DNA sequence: TGTGCCAGCAGCTTGGGACAGGGGGCCTTCTATGGCTACACCTTC.

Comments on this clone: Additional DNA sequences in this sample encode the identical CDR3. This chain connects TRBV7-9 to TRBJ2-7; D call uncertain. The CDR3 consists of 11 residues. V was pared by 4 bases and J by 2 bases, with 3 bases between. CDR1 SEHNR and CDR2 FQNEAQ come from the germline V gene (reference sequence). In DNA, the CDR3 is TGTGCCAGCAGCTCTGCCTACGAGCAGTACTTC. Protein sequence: CASSSAYEQYF.

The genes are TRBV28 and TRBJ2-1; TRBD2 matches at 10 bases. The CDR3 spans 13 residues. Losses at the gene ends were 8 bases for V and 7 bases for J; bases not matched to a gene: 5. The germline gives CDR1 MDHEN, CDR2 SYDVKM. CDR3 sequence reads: CASGAGGRNEQFF. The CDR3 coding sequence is TGTGCCAGCGGAGCGGGAGGGCGGAATGAGCAGTTCTTC.

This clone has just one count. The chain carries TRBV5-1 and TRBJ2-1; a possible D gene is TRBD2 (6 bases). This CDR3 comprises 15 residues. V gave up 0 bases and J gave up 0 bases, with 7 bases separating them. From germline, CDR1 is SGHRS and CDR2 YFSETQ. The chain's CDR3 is CASSLDGSSYNEQFF. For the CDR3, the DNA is TGCGCCAGCAGCTTGGACGGGAGCTCCTACAATGAGCAGTTCTTC.

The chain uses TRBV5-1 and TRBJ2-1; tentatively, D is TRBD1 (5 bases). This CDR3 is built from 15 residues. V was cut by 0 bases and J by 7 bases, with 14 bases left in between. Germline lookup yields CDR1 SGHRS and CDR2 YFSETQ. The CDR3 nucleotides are TGCGCCAGCAGCTTGGTGTCTGGGGCGCGGAATGAGCAGTTCTTC. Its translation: CASSLVSGARNEQFF.

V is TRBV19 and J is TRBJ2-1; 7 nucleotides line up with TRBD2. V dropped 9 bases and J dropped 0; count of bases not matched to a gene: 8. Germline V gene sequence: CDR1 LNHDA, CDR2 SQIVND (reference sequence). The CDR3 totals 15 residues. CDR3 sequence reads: CASMGGGGSYNEQFF. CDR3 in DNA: TGTGCCAGCATGGGGGGGGGAGGCTCCTACAATGAGCAGTTCTTC.

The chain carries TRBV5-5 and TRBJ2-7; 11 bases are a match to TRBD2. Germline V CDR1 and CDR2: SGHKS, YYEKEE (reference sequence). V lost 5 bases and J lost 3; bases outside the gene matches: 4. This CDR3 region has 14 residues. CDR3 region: CASRLTSGNYEQYF. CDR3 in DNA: TGTGCCAGCAGGTTGACTAGCGGGAACTACGAGCAGTACTTC.

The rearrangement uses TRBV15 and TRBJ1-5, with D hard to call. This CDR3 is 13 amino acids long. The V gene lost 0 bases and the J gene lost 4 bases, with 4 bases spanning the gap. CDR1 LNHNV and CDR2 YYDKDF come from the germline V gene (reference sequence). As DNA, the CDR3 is TGTGCCACCAGCAGAGATCCAAATCAGCCCCAGCATTTT. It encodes CATSRDPNQPQHF.

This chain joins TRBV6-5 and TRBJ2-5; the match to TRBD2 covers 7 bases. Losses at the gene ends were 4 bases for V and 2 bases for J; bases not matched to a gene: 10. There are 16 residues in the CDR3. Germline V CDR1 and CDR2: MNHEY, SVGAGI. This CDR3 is CASSSSRRGDQETQYF. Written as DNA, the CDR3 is TGTGCCAGCAGTTCTTCCCGACGGGGGGATCAAGAGACCCAGTACTTC.

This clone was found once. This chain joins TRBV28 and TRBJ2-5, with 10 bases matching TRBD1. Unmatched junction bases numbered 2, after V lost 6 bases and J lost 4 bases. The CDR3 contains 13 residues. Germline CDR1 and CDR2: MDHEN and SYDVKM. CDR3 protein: CASRGQGRETQYF. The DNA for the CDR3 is TGTGCCAGCAGGGGACAGGGGCGAGAGACCCAGTACTTC. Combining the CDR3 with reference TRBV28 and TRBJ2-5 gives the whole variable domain DVKVTQSSRYLVKRTGEKVFLECVQDMDHENMFWYRQDPGLGLRLIYFSYDVKMKEKGDIPEGYSVSREKKERFSLILESASTNQTSMYLCASRGQGRETQYFGPGTRLLVL.

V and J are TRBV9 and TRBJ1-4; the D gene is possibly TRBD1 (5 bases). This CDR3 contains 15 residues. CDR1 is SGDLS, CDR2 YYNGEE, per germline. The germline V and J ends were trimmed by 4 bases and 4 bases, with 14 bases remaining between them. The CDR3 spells CASSPNGGYNEKLFF. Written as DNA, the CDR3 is TGTGCCAGCAGCCCTAACGGGGGTTATAATGAAAAACTGTTTTTT.

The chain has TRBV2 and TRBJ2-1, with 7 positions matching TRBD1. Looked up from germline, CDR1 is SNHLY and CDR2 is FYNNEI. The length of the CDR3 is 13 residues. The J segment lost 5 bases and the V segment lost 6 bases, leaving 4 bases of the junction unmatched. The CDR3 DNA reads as TGTGCCAGCAGCCTGGACAGGAACAATGAGCAGTTCTTC. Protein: CASSLDRNNEQFF.

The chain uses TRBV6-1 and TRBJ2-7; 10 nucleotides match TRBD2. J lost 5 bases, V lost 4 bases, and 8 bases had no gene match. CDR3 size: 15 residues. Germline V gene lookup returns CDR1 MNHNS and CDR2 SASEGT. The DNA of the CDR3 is TGTGCCAGCAGTGGTAGAGCGGGGGGGAGGAACGAGCAGTACTTC. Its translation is CASSGRAGGRNEQYF.

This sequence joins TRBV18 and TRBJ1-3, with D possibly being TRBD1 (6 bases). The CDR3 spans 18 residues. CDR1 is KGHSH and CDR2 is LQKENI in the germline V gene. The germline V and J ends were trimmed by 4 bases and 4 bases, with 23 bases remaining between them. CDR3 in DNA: TGTGCCAGCTCACAAACCGCCCCTGCAGGGGTACCCGGAAACACCATATATTTT. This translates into CASSQTAPAGVPGNTIYF.

For the CDR3, the DNA is TGTGCCAGCAGATTTTCTACAGGGCGAGGGCTTCGTATCACCGGGGAGCTGTTTTTT. This encodes CASRFSTGRGLRITGELFF. J is TRBJ2-2 and V is TRBV28; D perhaps matches TRBD1 (6 bases). The V gene lost 6 bases and the J gene lost 4 bases, with 27 bases spanning the gap. Germline CDR1 reads MDHEN; CDR2 reads SYDVKM. There are 19 residues in the CDR3. Full variable domain (outside the CDR3, taken from reference TRBV28 and TRBJ2-2): DVKVTQSSRYLVKRTGEKVFLECVQDMDHENMFWYRQDPGLGLRLIYFSYDVKMKEKGDIPEGYSVSREKKERFSLILESASTNQTSMYLCASRFSTGRGLRITGELFFGEGSRLTVL.

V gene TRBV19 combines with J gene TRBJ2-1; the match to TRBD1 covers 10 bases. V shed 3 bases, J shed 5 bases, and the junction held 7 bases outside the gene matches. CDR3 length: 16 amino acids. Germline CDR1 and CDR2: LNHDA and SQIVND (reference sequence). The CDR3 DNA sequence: TGTGCCAGTAGTATCTCCGGGACAGGGGTTCACAATGAGCAGTTCTTC. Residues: CASSISGTGVHNEQFF.

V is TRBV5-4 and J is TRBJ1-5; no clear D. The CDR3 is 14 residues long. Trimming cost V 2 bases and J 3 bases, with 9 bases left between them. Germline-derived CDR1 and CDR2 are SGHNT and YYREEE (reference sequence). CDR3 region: CASSFGGINQPQHF. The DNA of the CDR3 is TGTGCCAGCAGCTTTGGCGGGATCAATCAGCCCCAGCATTTT.

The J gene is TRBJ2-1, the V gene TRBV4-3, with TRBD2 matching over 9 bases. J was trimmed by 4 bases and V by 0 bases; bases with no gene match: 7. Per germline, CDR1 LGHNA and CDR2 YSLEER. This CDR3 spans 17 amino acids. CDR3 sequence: CASSQEGASGVYNEQFF. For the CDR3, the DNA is TGCGCCAGCAGCCAAGAGGGTGCTAGCGGGGTTTACAATGAGCAGTTCTTC.